A single sample is the source of the 22 T cell receptor beta chains below, sequenced in a study of cytomegalovirus exposure and HLA in healthy donors. 13 Jbeta primers and 60 Vbeta primers were used for the PCR. Profiled with immunoSEQ multiplex PCR; TCRdb holds only in-frame clones, not every one. This table holds 150,000 or so clones, about three quarters found once. Input material: PBMCs. These receptors were taken from a middle-aged man in good health and CMV-seropositive.

The CDR3 spells CASSLAGGQGTYEQYF. CDR3 in DNA: TGCGCCAGCAGCTTGGCCGGGGGACAGGGAACCTACGAGCAGTACTTC. The J gene is TRBJ2-7, the V gene TRBV5-1; TRBD1 matches 9 bases. The CDR3 consists of 16 residues. V shed 0 bases and J 2 bases; nucleotides not matched to a gene: 6. Germline CDR1 reads SGHRS; CDR2 reads YFSETQ.

Only a few counts were recorded for this clone. The V call is TRBV7-2, the J call TRBJ2-5; 16 bases align to TRBD2. The CDR3 covers 18 residues. Trimming cost V 3 bases and J 7 bases; bases outside gene matches: 11. CDR1 is SGHTA, CDR2 FQGNSA, per germline. CDR3 DNA sequence: TGTGCCAGCAGCTTCGGAGGGACTAGCGGGGGGGCCCGAGGGACCCAGTACTTC. It encodes CASSFGGTSGGARGTQYF.

The genes are TRBV7-3 and TRBJ2-1; 9 bases are a match to TRBD1. This CDR3 contains 15 residues. V gave up 5 bases and J gave up 7 bases; unmatched junction bases: 9. CDR1 and CDR2 (germline): SGHTA, FQGTGA. CDR3 in amino acids: CASSPGTGKENEQFF. In DNA, the CDR3 is TGTGCCAGCAGCCCAGGGACAGGGAAGGAGAATGAGCAGTTCTTC.

Here the CDR3 DNA reads TGTGCCAGCAGCCAGTTGAACACTGAAGCTTTCTTT. It translates to CASSQLNTEAFF. V usage is TRBV6-1 and J usage is TRBJ1-1; D is undetermined. Germline V gene lookup returns CDR1 MNHNS and CDR2 SASEGT. This CDR3 region has 12 residues. Trimming left V 6 bases short and J 0 bases short, with 5 bases between.

The V and J genes are TRBV6-1 and TRBJ1-4; D gene uncertain. The V gene lost 6 bases and the J gene lost 1 base, with 9 bases spanning the gap. Germline lookup yields CDR1 MNHNS and CDR2 SASEGT. This CDR3 is 14 amino acids long. CDR3 nucleotide sequence: TGTGCCAGCAGCGTGGCCTTAACTAATGAAAAACTGTTTTTT. It is translated as CASSVALTNEKLFF.

In its sample, this clone was seen once. The chain has TRBV2 and TRBJ1-1; D is undetermined. The CDR3 runs 15 residues. CDR1 is SNHLY, CDR2 FYNNEI, per germline. V shed 6 bases and J shed 8 bases, with 22 bases lying between them. CDR3 in amino acids: CASSIPDHAAAEAFF. The CDR3 DNA reads as TGTGCCAGCAGCATCCCCGACCACGCCGCGGCGGAAGCTTTCTTT.

This chain uses TRBV4-3 with TRBJ1-6; possibly TRBD1 for D (5 bases). Per the germline V gene, CDR1 is LGHNA and CDR2 is YSLEER. This CDR3 region has 14 residues. Trimming pared 3 bases from V and 6 bases from J, leaving 9 bases between. Written as DNA, the CDR3 is TGCGCCAGCAGCCAGCGGGACTCTAATTCACCCCTCCACTTT. Residues: CASSQRDSNSPLHF.

The chain carries TRBV13 and TRBJ2-5, with TRBD1 matching over 9 bases. CDR3 length: 15 amino acids. V shed 9 bases, J shed 4 bases, and the junction held 12 bases outside the gene matches. CDR1 PRHDT and CDR2 FYEKMQ come from the germline V gene (reference sequence). The DNA for the CDR3 is TGTGCCAGTGGAGGCGGGACAGGGCCTTTAGAGACCCAGTACTTC. Residues: CASGGGTGPLETQYF. The full variable domain, completed using reference TRBV13 and TRBJ2-5, is AAGVIQSPRHLIKEKRETATLKCYPIPRHDTVYWYQQGPGQDPQFLISFYEKMQSDKGSIPDRFSAQQFSDYHSELNMSSLELGDSALYFCASGGGTGPLETQYFGPGTRLLVL.

V gene TRBV11-2 combines with J gene TRBJ2-5; D may be TRBD2 (5 bases). The CDR3 is 14 amino acids. The V end was cut by 5 bases, the J end by 2 bases, with 12 bases between. Germline CDR1 is SGHAT and CDR2 is FQNNGV. CDR3 in amino acids: CASSQRAGQETQYF. As DNA, the CDR3 is TGTGCCAGCAGCCAGAGGGCAGGTCAAGAGACCCAGTACTTC.

The V gene is TRBV7-3, the J gene TRBJ1-1; D is possibly TRBD1 (5 bases). V was clipped by 5 bases and J by 2 bases, with 18 bases between them. Germline CDR1 is SGHTA and CDR2 is FQGTGA. The CDR3 sequence is 16 residues long. The CDR3 DNA reads TGTGCCAGCAGCCAGGGTGTGGGGATGGGAAACACTGAAGCTTTCTTT. It codes for CASSQGVGMGNTEAFF.

The chain recombines TRBV6-6 with TRBJ1-4, with 9 bases identical to TRBD1. Per the germline V gene, CDR1 is MNHNY and CDR2 is SVGAGI (reference sequence). The CDR3 is made up of 15 amino acids. J lost 4 bases, V lost 0 bases, and 0 bases had no gene match. CDR3 nucleotide sequence: TGTGCCAGCAGTTACTCGACAGGGGGTAATGAAAAACTGTTTTTT. As protein: CASSYSTGGNEKLFF.

V usage is TRBV7-9 and J usage is TRBJ2-5; no clear D. CDR3 length: 12 amino acids. V gave up 5 bases and J gave up 5 bases, with 9 bases separating them. Germline CDR1 is SEHNR and CDR2 is FQNEAQ (reference sequence). The CDR3 region is CASSINRETQYF. The CDR3 DNA is TGTGCCAGCAGCATTAACCGGGAGACCCAGTACTTC.

V gene TRBV7-9 combines with J gene TRBJ2-5; D perhaps matches TRBD2 (6 bases). Germline V CDR1 and CDR2: SEHNR, FQNEAQ (reference sequence). CDR3 length: 16 amino acids. Trimming left V 5 bases short and J 5 bases short, with 21 bases between. The CDR3 sequence is CASSMNTGAFAETQYF. The CDR3 DNA sequence: TGTGCCAGCAGCATGAACACGGGAGCCTTCGCGGAGACCCAGTACTTC.

The chain links TRBV5-1 to TRBJ1-1, with D uncertain. Trimming left V 4 bases short and J 1 base short, with 11 bases between. This CDR3 has 14 residues. Germline lookup yields CDR1 SGHRS and CDR2 YFSETQ. Here the CDR3 reads CASSRSTWNTEAFF. The CDR3 nucleotides read TGCGCCAGCAGCCGGTCGACATGGAACACTGAAGCTTTCTTT. Looking up the rest from reference TRBV5-1 and TRBJ1-1 gives the full variable domain: KAGVTQTPRYLIKTRGQQVTLSCSPISGHRSVSWYQQTPGQGLQFLFEYFSETQRNKGNFPGRFSGRQFSNSRSEMNVSTLELGDSALYLCASSRSTWNTEAFFGQGTRLTVV.

Only one count was recorded for this clone. The gene calls are TRBV5-1 and TRBJ1-1, with D uncertain. V was trimmed by 4 bases and J by 7 bases, leaving 11 bases between them. This CDR3 is built from 12 residues. CDR1 and CDR2 from the germline V gene are SGHRS and YFSETQ. The CDR3 DNA sequence: TGCGCCAGCAGCCCCGACTCTATTGAAGCTTTCTTT. Encoded protein: CASSPDSIEAFF.

The gene calls are TRBV19 and TRBJ1-6; 10 bases agree with TRBD1. CDR3 length: 15 amino acids. CDR1 and CDR2 (germline): LNHDA, SQIVND (reference sequence). Unmatched junction bases numbered 5, after V lost 3 bases and J lost 9 bases. CDR3 nucleotides: TGTGCCAGTAGTATGGATGGGACAGGGGTTTCACCCCTCCACTTT. As protein: CASSMDGTGVSPLHF.

The CDR3 is CASSSRSTYEQYF. CDR3 DNA sequence: TGTGCCAGCAGCTCCCGGTCCACCTACGAGCAGTACTTC. This chain connects TRBV6-6 to TRBJ2-7; no firm D call. CDR1 and CDR2 (germline): MNHNY, SVGAGI (reference sequence). V was pared by 6 bases and J by 2 bases, with 11 bases between. The CDR3 is 13 amino acids.

This chain joins TRBV5-1 and TRBJ1-4, with D tentatively TRBD1 (6 bases). The CDR3 runs 15 residues. The V end was cut by 4 bases, the J end by 0 bases, with 10 bases between. Germline CDR1 reads SGHRS; CDR2 reads YFSETQ. Here the CDR3 reads CASSRQEATNEKLFF. CDR3 nucleotides: TGCGCCAGCAGCCGACAGGAGGCAACTAATGAAAAACTGTTTTTT.

The chain couples TRBV27 to TRBJ2-2, with 7 bases matching TRBD1. This CDR3 has 16 amino acids. Germline V gene sequence: CDR1 MNHEY, CDR2 SMNVEV (reference sequence). Trimming removed 7 bases from V and 1 base from J; junction bases left unmatched: 9. The chain's CDR3 is CASTVGQVGNTGELFF. CDR3 nucleotides: TGTGCCAGCACCGTAGGACAGGTCGGGAACACCGGGGAGCTGTTTTTT.

V is TRBV10-3 and J is TRBJ2-1; TRBD2 aligns across 14 bases. This CDR3 has 16 residues. V trimming: 4 bases; J trimming: 8 bases; junction bases outside the gene matches: 7. Germline V gives CDR1 ENHRY, CDR2 SYGVKD. The CDR3 sequence: CAISVRTSGGTDEQFF. CDR3 coding DNA: TGTGCCATCAGTGTCCGGACTAGCGGGGGGACCGATGAGCAGTTCTTC.

The chain combines TRBV11-2 with TRBJ1-4; 7 bases fit TRBD1. Germline lookup yields CDR1 SGHAT and CDR2 FQNNGV. CDR3 length equals 15 residues. V shed 5 bases, J shed 4 bases, and the junction held 7 bases outside the gene matches. The CDR3 region is CASSLLWDSNEKLFF. CDR3 DNA sequence: TGTGCCAGCAGCCTACTCTGGGACAGTAATGAAAAACTGTTTTTT.

This clone has only a few counts. This chain connects TRBV5-6 to TRBJ1-1; perhaps TRBD1 as D (5 bases). With 4 bases removed from V and 5 bases from J, the gap between germline ends came to 15 bases. This CDR3 region has 14 residues. Germline V gene data show CDR1 as SGHDT and CDR2 as YYEEEE. Here the CDR3 reads CASSPVGGMTEAFF. The CDR3 DNA reads TGTGCCAGCAGCCCGGTGGGGGGTATGACTGAAGCTTTCTTT.